This T cell receptor (beta chain) originates from a study of blood T cell repertoires in COVID-19. Study-level information: COVID-19 samples from acute and convalescent phases originated in the United States, Italy and Spain.

The CDR3 is made up of 11 amino acids. V was cut by 3 bases and J by 4 bases, with 2 bases left in between. Germline V gene data show CDR1 as SEHNR and CDR2 as FQNEAQ (reference sequence). Method: immunoSEQ multiplex PCR; TCRdb's copy keeps in-frame clones and lacks some. The profile shows fewer than 200,000 clones, approximately 90% of them singletons. This clonotype was obtained from a man in his forties with active or convalescent COVID-19. The rearrangement uses TRBV7-9 and TRBJ2-3; D gene ambiguous. The sequenced material came from peripheral blood. As DNA, the CDR3 is TGTGCCAGCAGCTTCTCAGATACGCAGTATTTT. This translates into CASSFSDTQYF.